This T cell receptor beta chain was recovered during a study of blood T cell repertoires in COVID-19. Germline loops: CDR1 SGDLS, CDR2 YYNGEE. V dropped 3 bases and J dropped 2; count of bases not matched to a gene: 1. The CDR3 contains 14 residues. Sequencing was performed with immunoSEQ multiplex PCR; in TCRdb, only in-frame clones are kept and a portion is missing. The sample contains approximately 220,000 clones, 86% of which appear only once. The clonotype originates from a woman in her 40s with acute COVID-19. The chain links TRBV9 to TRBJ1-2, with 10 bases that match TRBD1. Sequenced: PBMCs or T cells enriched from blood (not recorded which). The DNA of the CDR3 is TGTGCCAGCAGCGGACAGGGGGCAAACTATGGCTACACCTTC. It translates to CASSGQGANYGYTF. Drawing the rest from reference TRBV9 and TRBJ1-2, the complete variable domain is DSGVTQTPKHLITATGQRVTLRCSPRSGDLSVYWYQQSLDQGLQFLIQYYNGEERAKGNILERFSAQQFPDLHSELNLSSLELGDSALYFCASSGQGANYGYTFGSGTRLTVV.